The 15 T cell receptor beta chains listed next were all sequenced from one sample in a study of cytomegalovirus exposure and HLA in healthy donors. PCR involved 60 Vbeta and 13 Jbeta primers. Sequencing was performed with immunoSEQ multiplex PCR; in TCRdb, only in-frame clones are kept and a portion is missing. In the table there are 150,000 to 200,000 clones, around 88% of which are singletons. The specimen was PBMCs. These receptors came from a woman in her twenties or thirties in good health and CMV-seronegative.

This clone was seen just once. The J gene is TRBJ2-5, the V gene TRBV2, with D tentatively TRBD1 (5 bases). The V end was cut by 2 bases, the J end by 2 bases, with 12 bases between. The length of the CDR3 is 15 residues. CDR1 is SNHLY and CDR2 is FYNNEI in the germline V gene. In DNA form, the CDR3 reads TGTGCCAGCAGTGAATTGGGCAGGGCACAAGAGACCCAGTACTTC. It is translated as CASSELGRAQETQYF.

This chain links TRBV30 with TRBJ2-3; 7 nucleotides agree with TRBD2. Germline V lookup: CDR1 GTSNPN, CDR2 SVGIG (reference sequence). This CDR3 contains 14 residues. Losses at the gene ends were 0 bases for V and 6 bases for J; bases not matched to a gene: 6. The CDR3 bases are TGTGCCTGGAGTGTAGGGACCGGGGGGGATACGCAGTATTTT. This translates into CAWSVGTGGDTQYF.

The chain is built from TRBV18 and TRBJ2-5; 11 nucleotides match TRBD2. The J segment lost 11 bases and the V segment lost 5 bases, leaving 10 bases of the junction unmatched. Per germline, CDR1 KGHSH and CDR2 LQKENI. The length of the CDR3 is 14 residues. The CDR3 protein is CASSTTSGSQEQYF. The CDR3 DNA follows: TGTGCCAGCTCAACAACTAGCGGGAGTCAAGAGCAGTACTTC.

The chain has TRBV11-2 and TRBJ2-5, with 7 bases identical to TRBD2. V shed 7 bases and J 9 bases; nucleotides not matched to a gene: 17. Germline values: CDR1 SGHAT, CDR2 FQNNGV. CDR3 length: 15 residues. The CDR3 DNA follows: TGTGCCAGCACCGGCAGAGGCCCTAGCGGTTTGGCCCAGTACTTC. Residues: CASTGRGPSGLAQYF.

The chain combines TRBV7-9 with TRBJ2-3, with 7 positions matching TRBD2. This CDR3 has 14 amino acids. Trimming cost V 1 base and J 3 bases; bases outside gene matches: 1. Germline CDR1 SEHNR, CDR2 FQNEAQ (reference sequence). This chain's CDR3 is CASSLGRETDTQYF. In nucleotides, the CDR3 is TGTGCCAGCAGCTTAGGGCGGGAGACAGATACGCAGTATTTT. Full variable domain (missing parts from reference TRBV7-9 and TRBJ2-3): DTGVSQNPRHKITKRGQNVTFRCDPISEHNRLYWYRQTLGQGPEFLTYFQNEAQLEKSRLLSDRFSAERPKGSFSTLEIQRTEQGDSAMYLCASSLGRETDTQYFGPGTRLTVL.

The CDR3 spells CASSTPGLAGHNEQFF. As DNA, the CDR3 is TGTGCCAGCAGTACCCCGGGACTAGCGGGACACAATGAGCAGTTCTTC. The chain is built from TRBV27 and TRBJ2-1; 13 bases fit TRBD2. V lost 5 bases, J lost 5 bases, and 6 bases stayed unmatched. This CDR3 has 16 amino acids. Germline V lookup: CDR1 MNHEY, CDR2 SMNVEV (reference sequence).

This chain links TRBV5-6 with TRBJ1-5; TRBD1 matches at 7 bases. Germline V CDR1 and CDR2: SGHDT, YYEEEE. The length of the CDR3 is 16 residues. V lost 4 bases to trimming and J lost 3 bases; unmatched junction nucleotides: 10. The CDR3 reads CASSIKTGSLNQPQHF. The CDR3 bases are TGTGCCAGCAGCATCAAGACAGGGAGCCTCAATCAGCCCCAGCATTTT.

The chain joins TRBV11-2 to TRBJ1-2; D gene uncertain. Trimming stripped 4 bases from V and 4 bases from J, with 13 bases between. CDR1 and CDR2 from the germline V gene are SGHAT and FQNNGV. The CDR3 consists of 14 residues. The CDR3 reads CASSSTRSFYGYTF. The DNA for the CDR3 is TGTGCCAGCAGCTCGACGCGGTCGTTCTATGGCTACACCTTC.

A single count supports this clone. The V call is TRBV19, the J call TRBJ2-1, with TRBD2 matching over 8 bases. After removal of 3 bases from V and 6 bases from J, the junction contained 7 bases not matched to a gene. The CDR3 has 15 amino acids. CDR1 and CDR2 (germline): LNHDA, SQIVND (reference sequence). CDR3 nucleotide sequence: TGTGCCAGTAGTATTACCGGGGGGGCAGGCAATGAGCAGTTCTTC. Translating it yields CASSITGGAGNEQFF.

V usage is TRBV29-1 and J usage is TRBJ1-1; 9 bases are a match to TRBD1. The CDR3 has 12 residues. CDR1 and CDR2 from the germline V gene are SQVTM and ANQGSEA. V trimming: 7 bases; J trimming: 12 bases; junction bases outside the gene matches: 12. The CDR3 spells CSAKQGARWSFF. Here the CDR3 DNA reads TGCAGCGCAAAACAGGGGGCGAGGTGGTCTTTCTTT. The variable domain in full, with the rest retrieved from reference TRBV29-1 and TRBJ1-1, is SAVISQKPSRDICQRGTSLTIQCQVDSQVTMMFWYRQQPGQSLTLIATANQGSEATYESGFVIDKFPISRPNLTFSTLTVSNMSPEDSSIYLCSAKQGARWSFFGQGTRLTVV.

This clone came up a few times. This chain links TRBV7-9 with TRBJ1-2, with D maybe TRBD1 (6 bases). The CDR3 has 15 amino acids. V was clipped by 4 bases and J by 5 bases, with 17 bases between them. From germline, CDR1 is SEHNR and CDR2 FQNEAQ (reference sequence). CDR3 coding DNA: TGTGCCAGCAGCTCTGACAGGCAGACGGAATATGGCTACACCTTC. Amino acid sequence: CASSSDRQTEYGYTF. Combining the CDR3 with reference TRBV7-9 and TRBJ1-2 gives the whole variable domain DTGVSQNPRHKITKRGQNVTFRCDPISEHNRLYWYRQTLGQGPEFLTYFQNEAQLEKSRLLSDRFSAERPKGSFSTLEIQRTEQGDSAMYLCASSSDRQTEYGYTFGSGTRLTVV.

Points on this clone: Germline and junction disagree at one end, which may indicate a read error. CDR3 DNA sequence: TGTGCCAGTAGTCCCCGGACAGGGGGCAACCAGCCCCAGCATTTT. Translating gives CASSPRTGGNQPQHF. The chain carries TRBV19 and TRBJ1-5; 11 bases align to TRBD1. There are 15 residues in the CDR3. Germline CDR1 LNHDA, CDR2 SQIVND (reference sequence). The full variable domain, rest sourced from reference TRBV19 and TRBJ1-5, is DGGITQSPKYLFRKEGQNVTLSCEQNLNHDAMYWYRQDPGQGLRLIYYSQIVNDFQKGDIAEGYSVSREKKESFPLTVTSAQKNPTAFYLCASSPRTGGNQPQHFGDGTRLSIL.

This clone appeared once. V gene TRBV5-1 combines with J gene TRBJ1-5; possibly TRBD1 for D (6 bases). V lost 1 base to trimming and J lost 3 bases, with 11 bases between them. The CDR3 contains 15 residues. CDR1 is SGHRS and CDR2 is YFSETQ in the germline V gene. The CDR3 DNA follows: TGCGCCAGCAGCTTGAGCGGACAGTACAATCAGCCCCAGCATTTT. Amino acids: CASSLSGQYNQPQHF.

This clone was observed once. The chain links TRBV28 to TRBJ2-2, with 7 bases aligning to TRBD1. With 2 bases clipped from V and 4 bases from J, the junction kept 4 bases outside the gene matches. The CDR3 is 15 residues long. The germline V gene encodes CDR1 MDHEN and CDR2 SYDVKM. In nucleotides, the CDR3 is TGTGCCAGCAGTTTAAACAGGGGATTCACCGGGGAGCTGTTTTTT. Translated: CASSLNRGFTGELFF.

V and J are TRBV7-2 and TRBJ2-7, with a tentative D call TRBD1 (6 bases). Germline V gene sequence: CDR1 SGHTA, CDR2 FQGNSA. Between the trimmed V and J ends, which lost 5 bases and 0 bases, there was a span of 23 bases. This CDR3 has 18 amino acids. The CDR3 reads CASSRTAHTISSSYEQYF. CDR3 bases: TGTGCCAGCAGCCGGACAGCCCACACAATATCAAGCTCCTACGAGCAGTACTTC. Looking up the rest from reference TRBV7-2 and TRBJ2-7 gives the full variable domain: GAGVSQSPSNKVTEKGKDVELRCDPISGHTALYWYRQSLGQGLEFLIYFQGNSAPDKSGLPSDRFSAERTGGSVSTLTIQRTQQEDSAVYLCASSRTAHTISSSYEQYFGPGTRLTVT.